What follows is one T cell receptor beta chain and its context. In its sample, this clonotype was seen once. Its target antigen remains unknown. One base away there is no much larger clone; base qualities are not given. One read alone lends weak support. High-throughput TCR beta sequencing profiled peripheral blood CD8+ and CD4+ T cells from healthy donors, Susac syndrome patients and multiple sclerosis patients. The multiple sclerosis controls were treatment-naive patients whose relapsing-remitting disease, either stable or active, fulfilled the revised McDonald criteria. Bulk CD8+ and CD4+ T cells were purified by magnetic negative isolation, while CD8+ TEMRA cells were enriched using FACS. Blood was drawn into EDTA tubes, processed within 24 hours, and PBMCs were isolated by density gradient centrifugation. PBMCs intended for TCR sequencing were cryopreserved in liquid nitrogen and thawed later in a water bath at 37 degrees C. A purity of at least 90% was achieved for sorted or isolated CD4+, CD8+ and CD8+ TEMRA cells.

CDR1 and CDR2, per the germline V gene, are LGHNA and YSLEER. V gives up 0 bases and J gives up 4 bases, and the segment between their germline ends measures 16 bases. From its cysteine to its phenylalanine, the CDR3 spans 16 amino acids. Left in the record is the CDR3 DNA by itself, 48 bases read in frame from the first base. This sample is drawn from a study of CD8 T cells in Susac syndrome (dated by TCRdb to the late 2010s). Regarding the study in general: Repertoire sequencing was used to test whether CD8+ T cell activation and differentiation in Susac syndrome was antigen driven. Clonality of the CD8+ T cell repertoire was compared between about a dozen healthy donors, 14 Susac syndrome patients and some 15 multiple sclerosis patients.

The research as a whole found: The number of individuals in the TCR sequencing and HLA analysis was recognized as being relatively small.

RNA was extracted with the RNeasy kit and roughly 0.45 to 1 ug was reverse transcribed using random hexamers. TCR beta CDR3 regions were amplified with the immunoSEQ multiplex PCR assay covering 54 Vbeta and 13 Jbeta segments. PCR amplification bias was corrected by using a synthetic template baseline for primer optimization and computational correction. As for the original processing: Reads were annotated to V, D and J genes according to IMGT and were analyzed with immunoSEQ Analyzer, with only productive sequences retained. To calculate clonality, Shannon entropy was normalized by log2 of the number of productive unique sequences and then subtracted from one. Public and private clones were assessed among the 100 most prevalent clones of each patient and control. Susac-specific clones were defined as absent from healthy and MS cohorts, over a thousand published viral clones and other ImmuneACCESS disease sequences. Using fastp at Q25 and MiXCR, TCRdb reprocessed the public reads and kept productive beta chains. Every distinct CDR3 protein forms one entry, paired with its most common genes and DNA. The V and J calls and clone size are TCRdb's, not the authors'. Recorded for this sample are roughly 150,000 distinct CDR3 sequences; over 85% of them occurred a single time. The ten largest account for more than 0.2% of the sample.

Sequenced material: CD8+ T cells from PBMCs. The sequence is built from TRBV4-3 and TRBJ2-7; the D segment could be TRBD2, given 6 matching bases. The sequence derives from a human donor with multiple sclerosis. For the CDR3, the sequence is CASSQDGGLGVYEQYF. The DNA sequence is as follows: TGCGCCAGCAGCCAAGATGGAGGGCTAGGGGTTTACGAGCAGTACTTC.